Given below is one T cell receptor beta chain in context. The sample belongs to a study of blood T cell repertoires in COVID-19. At the level of the study: Acute and convalescent COVID-19 samples came from the United States, Italy and Spain. T cells, B-cell-depleted T cells, or PBMCs provided the cDNA or gDNA that served as material.

TCRdb's table, derived via immunoSEQ multiplex PCR, lists solely in-frame clones and lacks some. There are about 180,000 clones in the sample; roughly 87% occur only once, and 1.5% to 2% lies in the top ten. Germline V gives CDR1 SGHVS, CDR2 FNYEAQ. The CDR3 extends over 15 amino acids. Between the trimmed V and J ends, which lost 4 bases and 5 bases, there was a span of 17 bases. This TCR was sampled from a woman between 45 and 65 years old with acute or convalescent COVID-19. Sample: peripheral blood. The J gene is TRBJ2-5, the V gene TRBV7-6; D is ambiguous. CDR3 DNA: TGTGCCAGCAGCTCGCCGGCGGAGAGAGAGGAGACCCAGTACTTC. Encoded protein: CASSSPAEREETQYF. Based on the CDR3 plus reference TRBV7-6 and TRBJ2-5, the full variable domain is GAGVSQSPRYKVTKRGQDVALRCDPISGHVSLYWYRQALGQGPEFLTYFNYEAQQDKSGLPNDRFSAERPEGSISTLTIQRTEQRDSAMYRCASSSPAEREETQYFGPGTRLLVL.